Listed here is a single T cell receptor (beta chain). Time point noted: baseline, week 1 (first vaccination visit). Specified treatment: pre-vaccination baseline after standard-of-care therapy. Those who donated had recent WHO grade 3 or 4 IDH1-mutant, ATRX-lost astrocytomas. The sample originates from a study of a mutant IDH1 vaccine in newly diagnosed glioma. Assay: immunoSEQ multiplex PCR; the TCRdb copy retains only in-frame clones and omits some. The table records about 66,000 clones, about 86% of them present only once. After removal of 3 bases from V and 6 bases from J, the junction contained 2 bases not matched to a gene. Germline CDR1 reads SGHKS; CDR2 reads YYEKEE (reference sequence). The CDR3 totals 14 residues.

The gene calls are TRBV5-5 and TRBJ2-1; 11 bases are shared with TRBD2. The sequence was collected from a young man with glioma. The source material was PBMCs, sampled from a glioma patient treated with radiotherapy, temozolomide or both. The CDR3 is CASSSLAGANEQFF. The CDR3 DNA sequence: TGTGCCAGCAGCTCACTAGCGGGGGCCAATGAGCAGTTCTTC.